This T cell receptor beta chain was observed in a study of shared clonotypes between healthy human individuals. Study-level background: Each donor's CD4 naive and CD4 memory cells filled three plates apiece, CD8 naive two, and CD8 memory one.

This CDR3 contains 15 residues. V trimming: 3 bases; J trimming: 6 bases; junction bases outside the gene matches: 10. Germline CDR1 reads SEHNR; CDR2 reads FQNEAQ (reference sequence). Only CD45RO-negative cells positively selected for CCR7 counted as naive CD8 cells, so terminally differentiated effector memory CD45RA+ cells were excluded. Among the donors, all were Caucasian adults who lived in Nashville, Tennessee. How the authors handled the data: ImmunoSEQ only sent back junction sequences with no quality scores, so filtering was done differently. This table comes from immunoSEQ multiplex PCR, and its TCRdb copy is limited to in-frame clones, with some not included. That table is the source of V, J and clone size, and D and trimming were worked out from the DNA. The table has some 2.1 million clones, about 93% seen once; the top ten hold 1.5% to 2%. Regarding this clone: The antigen remains undetermined.

Notes on the study in general: A few donors had 5% to 6.5% of their naive CD4 clonotypes in common.

The source is a young man in good health. Some clones in this sample may be carry-over from other donors' samples. Sequenced material: naive CD8+ T cells from PBMCs. The rearrangement links TRBV7-9 to TRBJ1-1, with 7 bases aligning to TRBD1. The DNA for the CDR3 is TGTGCCAGCAGCTTTCAGGTCCCGGGACAGCCTGAAGCTTTCTTT. As protein: CASSFQVPGQPEAFF.